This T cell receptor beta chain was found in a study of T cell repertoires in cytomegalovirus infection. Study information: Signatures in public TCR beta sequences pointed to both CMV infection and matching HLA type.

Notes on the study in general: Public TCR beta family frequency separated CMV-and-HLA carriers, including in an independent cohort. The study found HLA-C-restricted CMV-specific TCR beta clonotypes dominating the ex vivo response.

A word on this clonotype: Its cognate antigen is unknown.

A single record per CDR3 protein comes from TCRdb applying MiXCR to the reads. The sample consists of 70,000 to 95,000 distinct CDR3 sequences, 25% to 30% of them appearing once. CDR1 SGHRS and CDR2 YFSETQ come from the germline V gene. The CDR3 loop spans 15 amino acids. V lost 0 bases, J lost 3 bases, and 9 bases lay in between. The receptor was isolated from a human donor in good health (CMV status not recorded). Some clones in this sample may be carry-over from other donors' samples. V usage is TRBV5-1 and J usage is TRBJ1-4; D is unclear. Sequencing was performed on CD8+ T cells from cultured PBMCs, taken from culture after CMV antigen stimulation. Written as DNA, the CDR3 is TGCGCCAGCAGCTTGGGAGAGGGCCCTAATGAAAAACTGTTTTTT. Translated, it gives CASSLGEGPNEKLFF.